The entry below gives a single TCR beta chain sequence along with its context. Its antigen is undetermined. The data were taken from a study of lung T cells in sarcoidosis with Löfgren's syndrome. Points from the study as a whole: Multiple Löfgren's syndrome patients reportedly shared TRAV12-1 and TRBV2 CDR3 motifs, suggesting public CD4+ TCRs.

Trimming stripped 0 bases from V and 4 bases from J, with 7 bases between. Germline V gives CDR1 SGHRS, CDR2 YFSETQ. The CDR3 extends over 13 amino acids. TCRdb redid the calling of the reads with MiXCR, one entry per CDR3 protein. The sample includes 50,000 to 65,000 distinct CDR3 sequences, approximately 22% seen only once; the top ten take less than 2.5%. J is TRBJ2-5 and V is TRBV5-1; D could derive from TRBD1 or TRBD2 (5 bases each). The sequencing input was CD4+ T cells from PBMCs. This sequence originates from a human donor with sarcoidosis (Löfgren's syndrome or another form), or a control subject (not recorded which). This chain's CDR3 is CASSLGDGETQYF. CDR3 in DNA: TGCGCCAGCAGCTTGGGGGACGGAGAGACCCAGTACTTC.